These 32 T cell receptor beta chains were sequenced from one sample in a study of blood T cells in healthy people across ages. For the second PCR, which ran for about 7 to 11 cycles, a sample-barcoded 5' primer and a J-beta primer mix were used. TCRdb passed the 5' RACE reads through MiXCR, listing each CDR3 protein once. Of over 1,500,000 distinct CDR3 sequences listed, about two fifths are singletons. The sequenced sample was blood. These receptors came from a human donor in good health.

Only one count was recorded for this clonotype. The chain joins TRBV7-3 to TRBJ1-3, with a tentative D call TRBD1 (6 bases). The CDR3 contains 16 residues. CDR1 is SGHTA and CDR2 is FQGTGA in the germline V gene. V lost 2 bases, J lost 4 bases, and 15 bases lay in between. In DNA form, the CDR3 reads TGTGCCAGCAGCTTATCGGCCCAGGGGTCCGGAAACACCATATATTTT. Its protein is CASSLSAQGSGNTIYF.

V gene TRBV12-3 or TRBV12-4 combines with J gene TRBJ2-2; 9 nucleotides align to TRBD1. The CDR3 sequence is 13 residues long. J gave up 3 bases and V 10 bases, and 3 bases lay outside the gene matches. In DNA, the CDR3 is TGTGCCATTCGGACAGGGGACACCGGGGAGCTGTTTTTT. Encoded protein: CAIRTGDTGELFF.

This clonotype has a handful of counts. The junction shows a germline mismatch at one end, possibly a read error. The gene calls are TRBV25-1 and TRBJ1-2, with D unresolved. In germline, CDR1 is MGHDK, CDR2 SYGVNS. CDR3 length equals 15 residues. The CDR3 bases are TGTGCCTGCAGTGAATTAGGAGAGGAAGTGGATGGCTACACCTTC. Its translation: CACSELGEEVDGYTF.

There are a few counts of this clonotype. The V gene is TRBV7-2, the J gene TRBJ2-1; TRBD1 matches 7 bases. Germline CDR1 SGHTA, CDR2 FQGNSA. The CDR3 totals 12 residues. V gave up 3 bases and J gave up 14 bases; unmatched junction bases: 7. CDR3 bases: TGTGCCAGCAGCTTTCGACAGGGCAGGGAGTTCTTC. It specifies CASSFRQGREFF.

This clonotype has a handful of counts. The chain joins TRBV9 to TRBJ2-1; TRBD1 might be the D (5 bases). Germline assignment: CDR1 SGDLS and CDR2 YYNGEE. V lost 0 bases to trimming and J lost 8 bases, with 9 bases between them. The CDR3 sequence is 13 residues long. The CDR3 is CASSVGLGDEQFF. Written as DNA, the CDR3 is TGTGCCAGCAGCGTAGGGCTAGGGGATGAGCAGTTCTTC. Looking up the rest from reference TRBV9 and TRBJ2-1 gives the full variable domain: DSGVTQTPKHLITATGQRVTLRCSPRSGDLSVYWYQQSLDQGLQFLIQYYNGEERAKGNILERFSAQQFPDLHSELNLSSLELGDSALYFCASSVGLGDEQFFGPGTRLTVL.

This clonotype has only a few counts. One junction end does not reproduce the germline sequence, and a read error may be involved. The chain couples TRBV7-8 to TRBJ1-5, with no clear D. The CDR3 is made up of 18 amino acids. Per the germline V gene, CDR1 is SGHVS and CDR2 is FQNEAQ. DNA for the CDR3: TGTGCCAGCAGCTCCGCCGCAGCCTGGGTTTATAGCGATCAGCCCCAGCATTTT. Translated, it gives CASSSAAAWVYSDQPQHF.

This clonotype was seen just once. This chain links TRBV7-9 with TRBJ1-2; a possible D gene is TRBD1 (6 bases). The CDR3 is 14 residues long. Germline assignment: CDR1 SEHNR and CDR2 FQNEAQ (reference sequence). The CDR3 nucleotides read TGTTGCCGGGGGGCGCTTGTTACATCCTATGGCTACACCTTC. Its translation is CCRGALVTSYGYTF.

This clonotype was picked up many times. This chain links TRBV12-3 or TRBV12-4 with TRBJ2-1, with D uncertain. The CDR3 is made up of 11 amino acids. V was pared by 6 bases and J by 10 bases, with 10 bases between. CDR3 loop: CASSPMNEQFF. CDR3 in DNA: TGTGCCAGCAGCCCCATGAACGAGCAGTTCTTC.

This clonotype has a handful of counts. The gene calls are TRBV7-2 and TRBJ2-7, with 7 bases aligning to TRBD1. J was trimmed by 5 bases and V by 5 bases; bases with no gene match: 9. Germline-derived CDR1 and CDR2 are SGHTA and FQGNSA. This CDR3 has 14 amino acids. The CDR3 region has the DNA TGTGCCAGCAGCAGGACAGGCACCCTAAACGAGCAGTACTTC. This codes for CASSRTGTLNEQYF.

This clonotype showed up just a few times. The chain recombines TRBV6-5 with TRBJ1-1; possibly TRBD1 for D (5 bases). V was cut by 6 bases and J by 3 bases, with 17 bases left in between. The CDR3 is made up of 15 amino acids. CDR1 is MNHEY and CDR2 is SVGAGI in the germline V gene. The CDR3 coding sequence is TGTGCCAGCAGCTACGTGGGTTCGGGGGACACTGAAGCTTTCTTT. Translating it yields CASSYVGSGDTEAFF.

This rearrangement joins TRBV28 to TRBJ1-5, with D perhaps matching TRBD1 (5 bases). Trimming removed 7 bases at V and 3 bases at J, with 16 bases between. In germline, CDR1 is MDHEN, CDR2 SYDVKM. CDR3 length: 15 residues. CDR3 sequence (DNA): TGTGCCAGCACCCCTGTTGCGGGGCACAATCAGCCCCAGCATTTT. Protein: CASTPVAGHNQPQHF.

This clonotype was detected ten times or more. An end of the junction differs from the germline gene, which may be a read error. The chain couples TRBV5-1 to TRBJ2-1, with a possible D match to TRBD2 (5 bases). Germline CDR1 and CDR2: SGHRS and YFSETQ. The length of the CDR3 is 13 residues. DNA for the CDR3: TGTGCCAGCAGCTTAGTCCCGGGAAATGAGCAGTTCTTC. This sequence encodes CASSLVPGNEQFF.

This clonotype came up a few times. The chain links TRBV12-3 or TRBV12-4 to TRBJ2-1, with TRBD1 as a possible D gene (5 bases). The CDR3 is 14 amino acids. The V end was cut by 8 bases, the J end by 3 bases, with 14 bases between. This CDR3 reads CASLLLQGYNEQFF. The CDR3 DNA sequence: TGTGCCAGCCTCCTTTTGCAGGGCTACAATGAGCAGTTCTTC.

On this clonotype: Sequence at one end of the junction differs from germline and may be a read error. The chain links TRBV29-1 to TRBJ1-2, with D hard to call. CDR1 SQVTM and CDR2 ANQGSEA come from the germline V gene. This CDR3 region has 14 residues. The CDR3 nucleotides read TGCAGCGTTGGCAACCCGACGGCTAACTATGGCAACACCTTC. Translated, it gives CSVGNPTANYGNTF.

The chain links TRBV29-1 to TRBJ1-2; D may be TRBD1 (5 bases). The CDR3 consists of 14 residues. V lost 4 bases to trimming and J lost 4 bases, with 16 bases between them. Germline lookup yields CDR1 SQVTM and CDR2 ANQGSEA. The CDR3 coding sequence is TGCAGCGTTGTAGGACGGATGGGGCTCTATGGCTACACCTTC. It translates to CSVVGRMGLYGYTF. Variable domain in full (rest from reference TRBV29-1 and TRBJ1-2): SAVISQKPSRDICQRGTSLTIQCQVDSQVTMMFWYRQQPGQSLTLIATANQGSEATYESGFVIDKFPISRPNLTFSTLTVSNMSPEDSSIYLCSVVGRMGLYGYTFGSGTRLTVV.

This CDR3 reads CATSEYSHNEQYF. For the CDR3, the DNA is TGTGCCACCAGCGAATACAGTCACAATGAGCAGTACTTC. V usage is TRBV24-1 and J usage is TRBJ2-5; D unresolved. Germline CDR1 is KGHDR and CDR2 is SFDVKD. The CDR3 contains 13 residues. Trimming took off 7 bases at V and 11 bases at J, with 19 bases between the two ends.

This sequence joins TRBV20-1 and TRBJ1-5, with D unresolved. Trimming cost V 5 bases and J 6 bases, with 14 bases left between them. The CDR3 runs to 13 residues. CDR1 is DFQATT, CDR2 SNEGSKA, per germline (reference sequence). The DNA of the CDR3 is TGCAGTGCTGGAAGTCCCGTCGGTCAGCCCCAGCATTTT. Translating it yields CSAGSPVGQPQHF.

The sample holds a few counts of this clonotype. CDR3 residues: CASSSSVEDTQYF. The CDR3 nucleotides are TGTGCCAGCAGCTCTAGCGTGGAGGATACGCAGTATTTT. The rearrangement joins TRBV9 to TRBJ2-3; D is possibly TRBD2 (6 bases). V lost 4 bases, J lost 6 bases, and 12 bases lay in between. Germline V gene data show CDR1 as SGDLS and CDR2 as YYNGEE. The CDR3 contains 13 residues.

This clonotype was seen more than once but under ten times. The V and J genes are TRBV6-5 and TRBJ1-6; no clear D gene. Trimming shortened V by 6 bases and J by 6 bases, and 9 bases separated the two germline ends. The length of the CDR3 is 13 residues. Germline V gene data show CDR1 as MNHEY and CDR2 as SVGAGI. DNA for the CDR3: TGTGCCAGCAGCTCTTCGGGTAATTCACCCCTCCACTTT. Translating it yields CASSSSGNSPLHF.

The rearrangement links TRBV7-2 to TRBJ1-1, with D uncertain. Trimming shortened V by 4 bases and J by 11 bases, and 11 bases separated the two germline ends. The CDR3 contains 11 residues. CDR1 is SGHTA and CDR2 is FQGNSA in the germline V gene. CDR3 sequence: CASSWGGVAFF. For the CDR3, the DNA is TGTGCCAGCAGCTGGGGTGGGGTGGCTTTCTTT.

This chain links TRBV9 with TRBJ2-3; 7 positions agree with TRBD2. CDR1 and CDR2 (germline): SGDLS, YYNGEE. Losses at the gene ends were 0 bases for V and 3 bases for J; bases not matched to a gene: 13. The CDR3 is made up of 18 amino acids. CDR3 nucleotide sequence: TGTGCCAGCAGCGTAGTTGGAGCGGGGACTAAACAAACAGATACGCAGTATTTT. Its translation: CASSVVGAGTKQTDTQYF.

This chain uses TRBV25-1 with TRBJ2-1; no clear D gene. Germline lookup yields CDR1 MGHDK and CDR2 SYGVNS. The CDR3 is made up of 12 amino acids. With 0 bases removed from V and 6 bases from J, the gap between germline ends came to 3 bases. CDR3 region: CASSEYFNEQFF. The CDR3 nucleotides read TGTGCCAGCAGTGAATACTTCAATGAGCAGTTCTTC.

The V gene is TRBV4-3, the J gene TRBJ2-3, with 13 bases matching TRBD2. The CDR3 extends over 18 amino acids. Germline V CDR1 and CDR2: LGHNA, YSLEER. Trimming removed 1 base from V and 2 bases from J; junction bases left unmatched: 6. The CDR3 DNA reads TGCGCCAGCAGCCAAGTTGCGGGACTAGCGGGGCTCACAGATACGCAGTATTTT. Its translation is CASSQVAGLAGLTDTQYF.

This clonotype has more than one count but fewer than ten. The chain employs TRBV6-5 and TRBJ2-4; tentative D call: TRBD1 (6 bases). With the DNA end fitting TRBJ2-7 better, the J assignment may be wrong. The CDR3 extends over 15 amino acids. Germline V CDR1 and CDR2: MNHEY, SVGAGI. This chain's CDR3 is CAGSRVKGQRYEQYF. Written as DNA, the CDR3 is TGTGCCGGCTCGAGAGTAAAGGGACAACGATACGAGCAGTACTTC.

This sequence joins TRBV12-3 or TRBV12-4 and TRBJ2-3, with D possibly matching TRBD1 (6 bases). Between the trimmed V and J ends, which lost 3 bases and 15 bases, there was a span of 25 bases. The CDR3 has 15 residues. CDR3 sequence (DNA): TGTGCCAGCAGTTTTGTTCAGGGGAGAGCAGATGCGGAATATTTT. It yields the protein CASSFVQGRADAEYF.

This clonotype was observed once. The chain is built from TRBV9 and TRBJ2-3; D is undetermined. V dropped 4 bases and J dropped 1 base, with 10 bases sitting between them. CDR3 length: 14 residues. Per germline, CDR1 SGDLS and CDR2 YYNGEE. CDR3 nucleotides: TGTGCCAGCAGCTCACACCCGGGCACAGATACGCAGTATTTT. Protein sequence: CASSSHPGTDTQYF.

There are a few counts of this clonotype. The chain is built from TRBV24-1 and TRBJ2-5, with a weak D call TRBD1 (6 bases). V gave up 3 bases and J gave up 3 bases, with 10 bases separating them. The CDR3 has 14 amino acids. Looked up from germline, CDR1 is KGHDR and CDR2 is SFDVKD. DNA for the CDR3: TGTGCCACCAGTGATACAGGGATGGAAGAGACCCAGTACTTC. As protein: CATSDTGMEETQYF.

This clonotype was counted only a few times. The chain has TRBV15 and TRBJ2-5; unclear D gene. Germline lookup yields CDR1 LNHNV and CDR2 YYDKDF (reference sequence). V gave up 0 bases and J gave up 3 bases, with 5 bases separating them. The CDR3 loop spans 13 amino acids. The CDR3 nucleotides read TGTGCCACCAGCAGAGAAATGGAAGAGACCCAGTACTTC. Amino acid sequence: CATSREMEETQYF.

The chain employs TRBV19 and TRBJ2-2; no definite D call. CDR3 length: 12 amino acids. Germline-derived CDR1 and CDR2 are LNHDA and SQIVND (reference sequence). Trimming removed 7 bases from V and 8 bases from J, with 11 bases in between. CDR3 sequence: CASTKSLGELFF. The CDR3 region has the DNA TGTGCCAGTACTAAAAGTCTAGGGGAGCTGTTTTTT.

In this sample, this clonotype turned up a few times. The chain has TRBV5-4 and TRBJ2-3; D not resolved. This CDR3 spans 15 amino acids. V was trimmed by 3 bases and J by 6 bases, leaving 17 bases between them. Germline loops: CDR1 SGHNT, CDR2 YYREEE (reference sequence). CDR3 sequence (DNA): TGTGCCAGCAGCTCCGACCGATTCACAAGGGATACGCAGTATTTT. Its protein is CASSSDRFTRDTQYF.

Concerning this clonotype: This could be a read error, since a much larger clone is one nucleotide away. The chain is built from TRBV29-1 and TRBJ2-6, with 8 bases matching TRBD1. Germline assignment: CDR1 SQVTM and CDR2 ANQGSEA. This CDR3 spans 15 amino acids. CDR3 nucleotides: TGCAGCGTTGACGCGACAGGGGTAGGGGCCAACGTCCGGACTTTC. Translation gives CSVDATGVGANVRTF.

As regards this clonotype: The germline gene is not matched at one end of the junction; a read error may be the cause. This chain connects TRBV7-9 to TRBJ2-3; 11 positions match TRBD2. The CDR3 has 14 amino acids. CDR1 and CDR2 (germline): SEHNR, FQNEAQ (reference sequence). The CDR3 nucleotides are TGTGGCAGCAGCTTAGGGACTAGCGGTAATACGCAGTATTTT. This translates into CGSSLGTSGNTQYF.